These T cell receptor beta chains were read from a single sample in a study of blood T cell repertoires in COVID-19. Assay used: immunoSEQ multiplex PCR; TCRdb lists only in-frame clones, some missing. Of about 390,000 clones in the sample, just under 90% are singletons; the top ten hold approximately 10%. Sequenced material: PBMCs or T cells enriched from blood (not recorded which). The receptors stem from a woman between 45 and 65 years old who had recovered from COVID-19. Each CDR3 is given without its conserved first and last residue. The order of the fields is V gene, J gene, D gene, CDR3 protein. The D gene is left open where the match is weak.

V gene: TRBV7-2; J gene: TRBJ1-1; D gene: -; CDR3 protein: ASSLDGGANTEAF
V gene: TRBV19; J gene: TRBJ2-7; D gene: TRBD1; CDR3 protein: ASSINFGTDYEQY
V gene: TRBV5-1; J gene: TRBJ1-1; D gene: TRBD1; CDR3 protein: ASSFPGQGVSEAF
V gene: TRBV10-3; J gene: TRBJ1-2; D gene: -; CDR3 protein: AIVRGTGHEYGYT
V gene: TRBV4-1; J gene: TRBJ2-5; D gene: TRBD1; CDR3 protein: ASSHPDRGRETQY
V gene: TRBV9; J gene: TRBJ1-2; D gene: TRBD1; CDR3 protein: ASSVVEDRRAGYT
V gene: TRBV3-1/TRBV3-2; J gene: TRBJ1-5; D gene: -; CDR3 protein: ASSPSAYQPQH
V gene: TRBV5-5; J gene: TRBJ1-4; D gene: -; CDR3 protein: ASSPGSGVTNEKLF
V gene: TRBV4-1; J gene: TRBJ1-5; D gene: TRBD1; CDR3 protein: ASRGQGWNQPQH
V gene: TRBV24-1; J gene: TRBJ2-1; D gene: TRBD2; CDR3 protein: ATSVVAGGREQF
V gene: TRBV28; J gene: TRBJ1-2; D gene: TRBD1; CDR3 protein: ASSTQGARGYT